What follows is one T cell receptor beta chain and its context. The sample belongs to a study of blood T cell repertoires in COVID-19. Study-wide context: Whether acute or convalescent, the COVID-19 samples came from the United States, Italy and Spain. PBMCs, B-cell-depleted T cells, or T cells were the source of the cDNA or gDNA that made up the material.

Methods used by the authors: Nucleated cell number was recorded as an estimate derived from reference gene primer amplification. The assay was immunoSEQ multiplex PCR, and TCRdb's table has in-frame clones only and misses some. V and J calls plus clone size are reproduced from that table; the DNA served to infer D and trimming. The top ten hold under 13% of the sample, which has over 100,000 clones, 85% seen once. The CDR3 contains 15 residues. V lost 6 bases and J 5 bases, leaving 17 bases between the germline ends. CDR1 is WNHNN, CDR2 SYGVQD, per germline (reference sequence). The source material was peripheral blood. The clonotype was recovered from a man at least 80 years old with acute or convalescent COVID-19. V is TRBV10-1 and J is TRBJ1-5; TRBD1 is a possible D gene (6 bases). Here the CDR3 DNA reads TGCGCCAGCAGGACTCCGGGACAACTGGATCAGCCCCAGCATTTT. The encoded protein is CASRTPGQLDQPQHF.